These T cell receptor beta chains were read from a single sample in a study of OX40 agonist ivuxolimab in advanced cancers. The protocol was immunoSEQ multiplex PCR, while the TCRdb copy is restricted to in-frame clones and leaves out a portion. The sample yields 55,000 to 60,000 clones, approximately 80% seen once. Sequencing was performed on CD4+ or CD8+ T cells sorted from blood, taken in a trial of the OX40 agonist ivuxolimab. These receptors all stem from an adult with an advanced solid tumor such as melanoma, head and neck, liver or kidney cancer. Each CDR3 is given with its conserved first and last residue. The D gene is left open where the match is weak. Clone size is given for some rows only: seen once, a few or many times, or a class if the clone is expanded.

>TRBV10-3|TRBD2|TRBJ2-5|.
TGTGCCATCAGCCACCTAGCGGGGGGTACAGAGACCCAGTACTTC
CAISHLAGGTETQYF
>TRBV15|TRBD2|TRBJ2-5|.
TGTGCCACCAGCAGAGACCGGGGGGACCAAGAGACCCAGTACTTC
CATSRDRGDQETQYF
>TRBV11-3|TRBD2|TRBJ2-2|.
TGTGCCAGCAGCCCCCGAGGAGGGGCGGGAGCCGGGGAGCTGTTTTTT
CASSPRGGAGAGELFF
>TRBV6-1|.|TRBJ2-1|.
TGTGCCAGCAGTGAAGAGGGGGGAGGGGGGCTTTTGGGTGAGCAGTTCTTC
CASSEEGGGGLLGEQFF
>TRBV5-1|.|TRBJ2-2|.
TGCGCCAGCAGCTTGCTGGCCGGGACGGGAGACACCGGGGAGCTGTTTTTT
CASSLLAGTGDTGELFF
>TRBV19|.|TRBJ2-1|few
TGTGCCAGTAGTATTGCGTCGGGCAGCTCCTACAATGAGCAGTTCTTC
CASSIASGSSYNEQFF
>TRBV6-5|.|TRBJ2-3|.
TGTGCCAGCAGTCAACCCGGCGGTAGCACAGATACGCAGTATTTT
CASSQPGGSTDTQYF
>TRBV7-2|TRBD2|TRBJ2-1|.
TGTGCCAGCAGCTTAGATCCTAGCGGGATAGGGAGGCAGTTCTTC
CASSLDPSGIGRQFF
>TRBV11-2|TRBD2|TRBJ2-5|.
TGTGCCAGCAGCCAGGGACTAGCGGGGAAGGGAGAGACCCAGTACTTC
CASSQGLAGKGETQYF
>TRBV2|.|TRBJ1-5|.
TGTGCCAGCAGTGAAGCGGGAAGCGGCCAGGGGTTTGTTCAGCCCCAGCATTTT
CASSEAGSGQGFVQPQHF
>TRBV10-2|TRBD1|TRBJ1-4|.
TGCGCCAGGGGACAGGGGTGGTTTAATGAAAAACTGTTTTTT
CARGQGWFNEKLFF
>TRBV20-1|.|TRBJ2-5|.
TGCAGTGCCCCGGTCCAATTGACCCAGTACTTC
CSAPVQLTQYF
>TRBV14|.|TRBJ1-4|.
TGTGCCAGCAGCCAGGCCTTGGGAAGTGAAAAACTGTTTTTT
CASSQALGSEKLFF